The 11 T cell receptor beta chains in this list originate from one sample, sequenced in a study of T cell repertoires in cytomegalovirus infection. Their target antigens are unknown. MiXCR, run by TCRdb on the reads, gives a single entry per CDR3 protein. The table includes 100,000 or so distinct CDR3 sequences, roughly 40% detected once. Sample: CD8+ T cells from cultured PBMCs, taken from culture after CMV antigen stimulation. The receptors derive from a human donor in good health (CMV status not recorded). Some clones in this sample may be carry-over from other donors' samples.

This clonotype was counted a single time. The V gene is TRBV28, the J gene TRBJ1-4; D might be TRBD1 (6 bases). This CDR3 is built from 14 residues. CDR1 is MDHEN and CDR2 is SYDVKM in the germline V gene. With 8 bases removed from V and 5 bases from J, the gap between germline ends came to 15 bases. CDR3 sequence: CASAVDQGNEKLFF. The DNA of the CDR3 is TGTGCCAGCGCAGTAGATCAGGGGAATGAAAAACTGTTTTTT.

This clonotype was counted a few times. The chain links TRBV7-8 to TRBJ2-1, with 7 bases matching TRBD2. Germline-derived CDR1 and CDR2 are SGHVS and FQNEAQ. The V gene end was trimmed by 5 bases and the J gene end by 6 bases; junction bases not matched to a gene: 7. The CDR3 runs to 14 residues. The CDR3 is CASSRSSGLNEQFF. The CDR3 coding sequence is TGTGCCAGCAGCCGGTCTAGCGGCCTCAATGAGCAGTTCTTC.

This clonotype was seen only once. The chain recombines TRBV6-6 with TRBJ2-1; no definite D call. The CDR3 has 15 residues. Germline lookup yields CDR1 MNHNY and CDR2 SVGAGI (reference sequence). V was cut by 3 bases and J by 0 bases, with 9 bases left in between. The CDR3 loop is CASSYGPSSYNEQFF. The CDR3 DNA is TGTGCCAGCAGTTATGGCCCGAGCTCCTACAATGAGCAGTTCTTC.

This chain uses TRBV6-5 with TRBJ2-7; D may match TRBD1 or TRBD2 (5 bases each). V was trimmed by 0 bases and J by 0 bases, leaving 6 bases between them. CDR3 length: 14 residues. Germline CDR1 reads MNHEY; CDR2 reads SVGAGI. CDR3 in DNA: TGTGCCAGCAGTTACTCGGGGGACTCCTACGAGCAGTACTTC. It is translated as CASSYSGDSYEQYF.

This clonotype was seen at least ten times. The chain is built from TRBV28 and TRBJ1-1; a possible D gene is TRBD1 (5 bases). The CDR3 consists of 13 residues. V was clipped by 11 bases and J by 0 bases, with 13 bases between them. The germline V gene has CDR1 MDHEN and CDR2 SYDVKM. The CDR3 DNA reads TGTGCCGGACGGGACTACATGAACACTGAAGCTTTCTTT. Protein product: CAGRDYMNTEAFF.

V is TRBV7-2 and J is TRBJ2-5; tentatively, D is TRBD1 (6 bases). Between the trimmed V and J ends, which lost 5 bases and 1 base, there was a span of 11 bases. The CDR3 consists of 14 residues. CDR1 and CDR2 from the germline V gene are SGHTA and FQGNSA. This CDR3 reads CASSLLTGQETQYF. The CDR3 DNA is TGTGCCAGCAGCCTACTGACAGGCCAAGAGACCCAGTACTTC.

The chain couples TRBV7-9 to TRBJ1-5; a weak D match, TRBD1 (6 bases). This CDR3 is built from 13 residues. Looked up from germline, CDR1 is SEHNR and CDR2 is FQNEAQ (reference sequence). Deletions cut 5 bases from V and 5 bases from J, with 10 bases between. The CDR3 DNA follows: TGTGCCAGCAGCCGAGGGGGGGATCAGCCCCAGCATTTT. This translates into CASSRGGDQPQHF.

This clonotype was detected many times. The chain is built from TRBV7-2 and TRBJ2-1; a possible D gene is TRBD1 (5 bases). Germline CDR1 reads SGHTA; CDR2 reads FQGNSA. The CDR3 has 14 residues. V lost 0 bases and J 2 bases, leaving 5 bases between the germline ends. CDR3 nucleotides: TGTGCCAGCAGCTTAGCACAGGCCTACAATGAGCAGTTCTTC. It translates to CASSLAQAYNEQFF.

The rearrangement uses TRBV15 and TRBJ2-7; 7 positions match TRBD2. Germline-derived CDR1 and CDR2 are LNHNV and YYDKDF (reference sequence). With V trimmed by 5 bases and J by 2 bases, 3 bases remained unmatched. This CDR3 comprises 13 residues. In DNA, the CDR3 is TGTGCCACCAGCGGTGGACTAGCCTACGAGCAGTACTTC. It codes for CATSGGLAYEQYF. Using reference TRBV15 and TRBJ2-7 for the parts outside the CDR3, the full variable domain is DAMVIQNPRYQVTQFGKPVTLSCSQTLNHNVMYWYQQKSSQAPKLLFHYYDKDFNNEADTPDNFQSRRPNTSFCFLDIRSPGLGDTAMYLCATSGGLAYEQYFGPGTRLTVT.

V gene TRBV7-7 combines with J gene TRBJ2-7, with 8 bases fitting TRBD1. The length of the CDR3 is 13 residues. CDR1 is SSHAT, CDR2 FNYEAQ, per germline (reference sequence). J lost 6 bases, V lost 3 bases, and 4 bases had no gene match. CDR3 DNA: TGTGCCAGCAGCTTGAGACAGGGGTTCGAGCAGTACTTC. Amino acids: CASSLRQGFEQYF.

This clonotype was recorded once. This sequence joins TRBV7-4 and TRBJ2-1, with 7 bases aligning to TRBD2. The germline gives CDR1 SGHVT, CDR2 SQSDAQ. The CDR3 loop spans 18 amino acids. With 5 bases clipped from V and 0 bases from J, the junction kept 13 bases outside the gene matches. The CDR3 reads CASSPVEEGLSSYNEQFF. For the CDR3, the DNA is TGTGCCAGCAGCCCAGTCGAGGAGGGACTAAGCTCCTACAATGAGCAGTTCTTC.